The 24 T cell receptor beta chains in this list originate from one sample, sequenced in a study of long-term antiretroviral therapy in people with HIV. Run at survey level, the immunoSEQ assay was version v3.0. Clones were sequenced by immunoSEQ multiplex PCR, and TCRdb holds only the in-frame ones, with some missing. The sample yields about 16,000 clones, 88% seen once. The sample in question was unsorted PBMCs, obtained 0.7 years before starting antiretroviral therapy. The origin of the receptors is a man aged 50 to 59 with HIV.

The chain has TRBV30 and TRBJ2-7, with D possibly called TRBD1 or TRBD2 (7 bases each). Trimming left V 5 bases short and J 2 bases short, with 19 bases between. From germline, CDR1 is GTSNPN and CDR2 SVGIG (reference sequence). The CDR3 is made up of 15 amino acids. The CDR3 spells CAWGPPGGGPYEQYF. DNA of the CDR3: TGTGCCTGGGGGCCCCCAGGGGGGGGTCCCTACGAGCAGTACTTC.

In DNA form, the CDR3 reads TGCGCCAGCAGCCAAGATCCGGCTAGCGGGAGTACCTACAATGAGCAGTTCTTC. The encoded protein is CASSQDPASGSTYNEQFF. This rearrangement joins TRBV4-1 to TRBJ2-1; 10 bases match TRBD2. The CDR3 is 18 amino acids. V lost 0 bases, J lost 2 bases, and 7 bases stayed unmatched. Germline V gene sequence: CDR1 MGHRA, CDR2 YSYEKL.

In this sample, this clone is medium-sized (0.01 to 0.1%). In DNA form, the CDR3 reads TGTGCCATCAGACCCGACAAGATCAATCAGCCCCAGCATTTT. This gives the protein CAIRPDKINQPQHF. The rearrangement links TRBV10-3 to TRBJ1-5, with D uncertain. Trimming took off 6 bases at V and 3 bases at J, with 12 bases between the two ends. This CDR3 contains 14 residues. CDR1 and CDR2 from the germline V gene are ENHRY and SYGVKD.

The chain uses TRBV9 and TRBJ2-7; possible D gene TRBD2, 7 bases. Germline CDR1 SGDLS, CDR2 YYNGEE. Trimming removed 3 bases from V and 7 bases from J, with 14 bases in between. The CDR3 covers 13 residues. CDR3 sequence: CASSERGGEEQYF. As DNA, the CDR3 is TGTGCCAGCAGCGAGAGGGGGGGGGAAGAGCAGTACTTC.

The V call is TRBV6-6, the J call TRBJ2-1, with D perhaps being TRBD1 or TRBD2 (5 bases each). Per the germline V gene, CDR1 is MNHNY and CDR2 is SVGAGI (reference sequence). The ends were cut back, 0 bases at V and 3 bases at J, with 6 bases in the middle. This CDR3 has 14 residues. In DNA, the CDR3 is TGTGCCAGCAGTTACTCGGGGGACTACAATGAGCAGTTCTTC. Its translation is CASSYSGDYNEQFF.

The chain links TRBV15 to TRBJ2-2; D is unclear. Germline V CDR1 and CDR2: LNHNV, YYDKDF (reference sequence). CDR3 length equals 17 residues. V lost 5 bases to trimming and J lost 0 bases, with 16 bases between them. CDR3 DNA: TGTGCCACCAGCCGAAAACGGCAGGCCACGAACACCGGGGAGCTGTTTTTT. Residues: CATSRKRQATNTGELFF.

V is TRBV2 and J is TRBJ2-5; 7 nucleotides line up with TRBD2. The junction had 8 bases not matched to a gene; V was cut back by 2 bases and J by 5 bases. Germline V lookup: CDR1 SNHLY, CDR2 FYNNEI. The CDR3 is 15 amino acids. CDR3 sequence: CASSERLAARETQYF. CDR3 DNA: TGTGCCAGCAGTGAACGCCTAGCGGCGAGGGAGACCCAGTACTTC.

This clone was seen once. The CDR3 region has the DNA TGTGCCAGCACCAGGGACAGGGGAGTTGGCGAGCAGTACTTC. Translated, it gives CASTRDRGVGEQYF. The V call is TRBV27, the J call TRBJ2-7; 10 nucleotides line up with TRBD1. The germline gives CDR1 MNHEY, CDR2 SMNVEV (reference sequence). CDR3 length: 14 amino acids. The ends lost 7 bases at V and 6 bases at J; junction bases unmatched: 9.

The genes are TRBV4-3 and TRBJ2-3; D is perhaps TRBD2 (6 bases). V was clipped by 1 base and J by 0 bases, with 14 bases between them. Germline assignment: CDR1 LGHNA and CDR2 YSLEER. This CDR3 is built from 17 residues. The CDR3 is CASSQVAAGGSTDTQYF. The CDR3 region has the DNA TGCGCCAGCAGCCAAGTGGCCGCCGGGGGAAGCACAGATACGCAGTATTTT.

This chain connects TRBV6-1 to TRBJ2-7; a possible D gene is TRBD2 (6 bases). Germline lookup yields CDR1 MNHNS and CDR2 SASEGT. This CDR3 comprises 13 residues. Trimming stripped 3 bases from V and 4 bases from J, with 10 bases between. The CDR3 DNA reads TGTGCCAGCAGTGATTCGGAGGGATACGAGCAGTACTTC. This sequence encodes CASSDSEGYEQYF.

CDR3 residues: CASSGYRGVSTEAFF. In DNA form, the CDR3 reads TGCGCCAGCAGCGGGTACAGGGGGGTATCCACTGAAGCTTTCTTT. This chain connects TRBV5-1 to TRBJ1-1; TRBD1 agrees at 8 bases. CDR1 and CDR2 (germline): SGHRS, YFSETQ. The CDR3 length is 15 residues. Losses at the gene ends were 4 bases for V and 4 bases for J; bases not matched to a gene: 9.

This clone was observed a handful of times. This chain uses TRBV6-6 with TRBJ1-2; the match to TRBD1 covers 9 bases. V was pared by 5 bases and J by 6 bases, with 7 bases of the junction left unmatched. CDR3 size: 14 residues. Germline lookup yields CDR1 MNHNY and CDR2 SVGAGI (reference sequence). CDR3 sequence: CASSTGTGRDGYTF. The CDR3 nucleotides are TGTGCCAGCAGTACCGGGACAGGGAGAGATGGCTACACCTTC.

The chain employs TRBV18 and TRBJ2-1, with D possibly TRBD1 on 6 matching bases. The CDR3 sequence is 15 residues long. V lost 3 bases, J lost 2 bases, and 11 bases lay in between. In germline, CDR1 is KGHSH, CDR2 LQKENI. CDR3 bases: TGTGCCAGCTCACCCGGACAGTCCACCTACAATGAGCAGTTCTTC. Protein sequence: CASSPGQSTYNEQFF.

CDR3 residues: CSATGYAGADTQYF. DNA for the CDR3: TGCAGCGCCACAGGCTACGCGGGGGCAGATACGCAGTATTTT. The gene calls are TRBV29-1 and TRBJ2-3; TRBD2 matches at 7 bases. The V gene end was trimmed by 7 bases and the J gene end by 4 bases; junction bases not matched to a gene: 11. Germline V gives CDR1 SQVTM, CDR2 ANQGSEA. The CDR3 sequence is 14 residues long.

Only a few counts were recorded for this clone. This chain links TRBV2 with TRBJ1-5; 8 nucleotides agree with TRBD1. Losses at the gene ends were 3 bases for V and 7 bases for J; bases not matched to a gene: 5. Germline CDR1 SNHLY, CDR2 FYNNEI. There are 14 residues in the CDR3. In nucleotides, the CDR3 is TGTGCCAGCAGTGAGGGACAGGCAGGGCAGCCCCAGCATTTT. Protein sequence: CASSEGQAGQPQHF.

The chain joins TRBV10-3 to TRBJ1-1; D is ambiguous. Germline assignment: CDR1 ENHRY and CDR2 SYGVKD. The CDR3 sequence is 13 residues long. V was shortened by 4 bases and J by 4 bases, with 10 bases between the two germline ends. CDR3 sequence (DNA): TGTGCCATCAGTGGGCACAGTGTCACTGAAGCTTTCTTT. Its translation is CAISGHSVTEAFF.

V gene TRBV18 combines with J gene TRBJ2-3; no clear D gene. This CDR3 spans 14 amino acids. CDR1 is KGHSH, CDR2 LQKENI, per germline. The ends were cut back, 0 bases at V and 0 bases at J, with 4 bases in the middle. CDR3 in DNA: TGTGCCAGCTCACCACCGGCTAGCACAGATACGCAGTATTTT. Protein product: CASSPPASTDTQYF.

The chain carries TRBV5-5 and TRBJ1-5; no clear D. Germline loops: CDR1 SGHKS, CDR2 YYEKEE (reference sequence). CDR3 length: 13 amino acids. V gave up 4 bases and J gave up 1 base, with 6 bases separating them. The CDR3 here is CASSVQSNQPQHF. The CDR3 DNA follows: TGTGCCAGCAGCGTTCAGAGCAATCAGCCCCAGCATTTT.

This chain joins TRBV4-3 and TRBJ2-7; 8 bases are a match to TRBD1. The germline CDR1 and CDR2 sequences are LGHNA and YSLEER. The CDR3 runs to 15 residues. V dropped 4 bases and J dropped 4; count of bases not matched to a gene: 9. The CDR3 DNA reads TGCGCCAGCAGCCCCGGACAGGGTAAGGGATACGAGCAGTACTTC. Its protein is CASSPGQGKGYEQYF.

The chain uses TRBV5-1 and TRBJ1-1; TRBD1 aligns across 9 bases. V was pared by 4 bases and J by 1 base, with 5 bases of the junction left unmatched. CDR1 is SGHRS and CDR2 is YFSETQ in the germline V gene. This CDR3 spans 15 amino acids. CDR3 residues: CASSGPGQGNTEAFF. The CDR3 DNA reads as TGCGCCAGCAGCGGACCGGGACAGGGGAACACTGAAGCTTTCTTT.

This clone was picked up a small number of times. The chain is built from TRBV19 and TRBJ1-2; the match to TRBD1 covers 8 bases. The germline CDR1 and CDR2 sequences are LNHDA and SQIVND (reference sequence). V shed 1 base, J shed 3 bases, and the junction held 7 bases outside the gene matches. CDR3 length: 16 amino acids. CDR3 protein: CASSIADRAPDYGYTF. Here the CDR3 DNA reads TGTGCCAGTAGTATAGCGGACAGGGCCCCGGACTATGGCTACACCTTC.

The chain recombines TRBV18 with TRBJ1-2; 7 bases are shared with TRBD1. With V trimmed by 5 bases and J by 6 bases, 12 bases remained unmatched. Germline CDR1 reads KGHSH; CDR2 reads LQKENI. The CDR3 sequence is 15 residues long. The CDR3 protein is CASSALGRGRDGYTF. The CDR3 DNA reads TGTGCCAGCTCAGCCCTTGGGAGGGGGCGCGATGGCTACACCTTC.

The chain links TRBV9 to TRBJ2-3; D possibly uses TRBD1 or TRBD2 (5 bases each). From germline, CDR1 is SGDLS and CDR2 YYNGEE. The CDR3 is made up of 18 amino acids. Trimming removed 3 bases from V and 0 bases from J, with 20 bases in between. CDR3 in amino acids: CASSATFRDPLSTDTQYF. The DNA for the CDR3 is TGTGCCAGCAGCGCAACGTTCCGGGACCCGCTAAGCACAGATACGCAGTATTTT. Supplemented by reference TRBV9 and TRBJ2-3, the full variable domain reads DSGVTQTPKHLITATGQRVTLRCSPRSGDLSVYWYQQSLDQGLQFLIQYYNGEERAKGNILERFSAQQFPDLHSELNLSSLELGDSALYFCASSATFRDPLSTDTQYFGPGTRLTVL.

This clone was seen once. This rearrangement joins TRBV7-9 to TRBJ2-7; a weak D match, TRBD1 (6 bases). V lost 11 bases, J lost 6 bases, and 20 bases lay in between. The CDR3 runs to 13 residues. Germline loops: CDR1 SEHNR, CDR2 FQNEAQ (reference sequence). CDR3 region: CAGTVGGYGEQYF. In DNA, the CDR3 is TGTGCCGGGACCGTAGGGGGATATGGCGAGCAGTACTTC.